What follows are 31 T cell receptor beta chains derived from one specimen sequenced in a study of blood T cells in healthy people across ages. PCR was performed a second time for roughly 6 to 12 cycles using a sample-barcoded 5' primer and a J-beta primer mix. A single record per CDR3 protein comes from TCRdb applying MiXCR to the 5' RACE reads. The sample has some 750,000 distinct CDR3 sequences, about a fifth seen once; the top ten hold around a fifth. The sequenced material came from blood. These receptor sequences come from a man in his 70s in good health.

The chain recombines TRBV7-8 with TRBJ1-4, with 7 bases aligning to TRBD1. Germline V gene data show CDR1 as SGHVS and CDR2 as FQNEAQ. V was pared by 5 bases and J by 2 bases, with 5 bases of the junction left unmatched. The CDR3 spans 15 residues. The CDR3 loop reads CASSPRGLTNEKLFF. CDR3 nucleotide sequence: TGTGCCAGCAGCCCAAGGGGGCTCACTAATGAAAAACTGTTTTTT.

A note on this clonotype: A clone one base away is much larger, so this may be a read error. This chain links TRBV12-3 or TRBV12-4 with TRBJ2-3; D gene ambiguous. Trimming shortened V by 4 bases and J by 7 bases, and 12 bases separated the two germline ends. CDR3 length: 13 amino acids. In DNA, the CDR3 is TGTGCCAGCAGTTCAGAAGACGGGCATACGCAGTATTTT. This gives the protein CASSSEDGHTQYF.

V and J are TRBV3-1 and TRBJ2-5; 8 positions match TRBD2. V dropped 0 bases and J dropped 2; count of bases not matched to a gene: 8. The CDR3 consists of 17 residues. CDR1 LGHDT and CDR2 YNNKEL come from the germline V gene (reference sequence). The CDR3 bases are TGTGCCAGCAGCCAAGATCAGGTCGCTAGCGGGCAAGAGACCCAGTACTTC. Translation: CASSQDQVASGQETQYF.

The chain has TRBV4-3 and TRBJ2-2; a weak D match, TRBD1 (6 bases). The CDR3 extends over 17 amino acids. Trimming shortened V by 4 bases and J by 1 base, and 16 bases separated the two germline ends. Germline CDR1 and CDR2: LGHNA and YSLEER. Written as DNA, the CDR3 is TGCGCCAGCAGCCTTTACCTTTCAGGGGAGAACACCGGGGAGCTGTTTTTT. Protein product: CASSLYLSGENTGELFF.

In its sample, this clonotype was seen a few times. In DNA, the CDR3 is TGCGCCAGCAGCTTGTGGCGGGGGGCCTCAGATACGCAGTATTTT. Its protein is CASSLWRGASDTQYF. This chain links TRBV5-1 with TRBJ2-3; 8 bases are shared with TRBD2. CDR1 SGHRS and CDR2 YFSETQ come from the germline V gene. V shed 1 base and J 4 bases; nucleotides not matched to a gene: 5. The CDR3 length is 15 residues.

The V and J genes are TRBV6-5 and TRBJ2-3, with D uncertain. This CDR3 is 12 amino acids long. Germline V gives CDR1 MNHEY, CDR2 SVGAGI. Between the trimmed V and J ends, which lost 2 bases and 6 bases, there was a span of 6 bases. The CDR3, as DNA: TGTGCCAGCAGTTACGGGTGGGATACGCAGTATTTT. Its translation: CASSYGWDTQYF.

In this sample, this clonotype turned up a few times. The rearrangement uses TRBV19 and TRBJ1-5, with 7 bases lining up with TRBD1. V was clipped by 7 bases and J by 0 bases; unmatched bases: 6. CDR3 length: 15 amino acids. Looked up from germline, CDR1 is LNHDA and CDR2 is SQIVND (reference sequence). This chain's CDR3 is CASTQGGNSNQPQHF. Written as DNA, the CDR3 is TGTGCCAGTACCCAGGGGGGAAATAGCAATCAGCCCCAGCATTTT. The full variable domain, in which reference TRBV19 and TRBJ1-5 provide the parts outside the CDR3, is DGGITQSPKYLFRKEGQNVTLSCEQNLNHDAMYWYRQDPGQGLRLIYYSQIVNDFQKGDIAEGYSVSREKKESFPLTVTSAQKNPTAFYLCASTQGGNSNQPQHFGDGTRLSIL.

The chain employs TRBV7-2 and TRBJ2-5; 7 bases align to TRBD2. The length of the CDR3 is 15 residues. Germline CDR1 and CDR2: SGHTA and FQGNSA. With V trimmed by 7 bases and J by 1 base, 9 bases remained unmatched. The CDR3 nucleotides read TGTGCCAGCATCTCAAGAGCGGGGATCCAAGAGACCCAGTACTTC. It translates to CASISRAGIQETQYF.

This chain connects TRBV4-1 to TRBJ2-3; 9 positions match TRBD2. Germline CDR1 is MGHRA and CDR2 is YSYEKL. The ends lost 0 bases at V and 4 bases at J; junction bases unmatched: 8. CDR3 size: 17 residues. The CDR3 DNA sequence: TGCGCCAGCAGCCAAGAGGGATCGCTAGCGGGGTCAGATACGCAGTATTTT. Protein sequence: CASSQEGSLAGSDTQYF.

The rearrangement links TRBV24-1 to TRBJ2-1; tentatively, D is TRBD1 (5 bases). V was shortened by 6 bases and J by 4 bases, with 6 bases between the two germline ends. This CDR3 comprises 12 residues. Germline V gives CDR1 KGHDR, CDR2 SFDVKD. The CDR3 region is CATSRQYNEQFF. In DNA, the CDR3 is TGTGCCACCAGTAGACAGTACAATGAGCAGTTCTTC.

The V gene is TRBV7-2, the J gene TRBJ2-1; 11 nucleotides match TRBD2. Judging by the DNA end, TRBJ2-7 fits better; the J call may be wrong. The CDR3 runs 15 residues. Germline values: CDR1 SGHTA, CDR2 FQGNSA. In nucleotides, the CDR3 is TGTGCCAGCAGCTTAGTAACTAGCGGGGGAAACGAGCAGTACTTC. Residues: CASSLVTSGGNEQYF.

The CDR3 DNA follows: TGCAGTGCCGAACAGGGGGCCGCAGATACGCAGTATTTT. Residues: CSAEQGAADTQYF. The genes are TRBV20-1 and TRBJ2-3; 9 positions match TRBD1. The CDR3 is 13 amino acids. CDR1 and CDR2 (germline): DFQATT, SNEGSKA (reference sequence). V lost 6 bases and J lost 4; bases outside the gene matches: 5.

This clonotype was found a few times. The chain links TRBV29-1 to TRBJ1-5; a possible D gene is TRBD1 (5 bases). Germline V gives CDR1 SQVTM, CDR2 ANQGSEA. This CDR3 has 13 residues. Trimming removed 4 bases from V and 0 bases from J, with 7 bases in between. DNA for the CDR3: TGCAGCGTTGCTGGGGGTAGCAATCAGCCCCAGCATTTT. It yields the protein CSVAGGSNQPQHF.

This clonotype turned up a few times. The J gene is TRBJ2-4, the V gene TRBV2; weak D call: TRBD2 (7 bases). V lost 5 bases, J lost 8 bases, and 28 bases lay in between. Germline loops: CDR1 SNHLY, CDR2 FYNNEI. CDR3 length equals 18 residues. Here the CDR3 reads CASSPHLGAGQGRDIQYF. CDR3 coding DNA: TGTGCCAGCAGTCCCCACTTGGGAGCGGGACAAGGGAGAGACATTCAGTACTTC.

On this clonotype: One end of the junction varies from germline; a read error may be responsible. The chain is built from TRBV12-3 or TRBV12-4 and TRBJ2-7; 12 positions match TRBD2. This CDR3 spans 15 amino acids. CDR3 nucleotide sequence: TGTGCCAGCAGTTTGACTAGCGGGAGTATGAATGAGCAGCTCTTC. Protein: CASSLTSGSMNEQLF.

The chain couples TRBV7-8 to TRBJ2-5; 8 bases match TRBD2. The J call could be wrong; TRBJ2-1 is a better fit for the DNA end. Per the germline V gene, CDR1 is SGHVS and CDR2 is FQNEAQ. The CDR3 runs 16 residues. The chain's CDR3 is CASSLGFSGMNNEQFF. CDR3 DNA sequence: TGTGCCAGCAGCTTAGGGTTTAGCGGGATGAACAATGAGCAGTTCTTC.

This clonotype was recorded at least ten times. The chain uses TRBV18 and TRBJ1-2, with 10 bases lining up with TRBD1. The junction had 2 bases not matched to a gene; V was cut back by 3 bases and J by 4 bases. The CDR3 has 14 amino acids. CDR1 is KGHSH and CDR2 is LQKENI in the germline V gene. CDR3 residues: CASSPGQGLYGYTF. Written as DNA, the CDR3 is TGTGCCAGCTCACCGGGACAGGGGCTCTATGGCTACACCTTC.

V is TRBV29-1 and J is TRBJ1-3; D remains ambiguous. The CDR3 sequence is 14 residues long. The V end lost 4 bases, the J end lost 2 bases, and 12 bases lay between the germline ends. CDR1 is SQVTM and CDR2 is ANQGSEA in the germline V gene. The CDR3 here is CSVGNASPGNTIYF. CDR3 bases: TGCAGCGTTGGGAACGCAAGCCCTGGAAACACCATATATTTT.

The genes are TRBV5-1 and TRBJ2-1, with unresolved D. The CDR3 is 12 residues long. Per germline, CDR1 SGHRS and CDR2 YFSETQ. V was shortened by 1 base and J by 12 bases, with 11 bases between the two germline ends. The CDR3 loop is CASSLNEVAQFF. DNA of the CDR3: TGCGCCAGCAGCTTGAATGAAGTAGCGCAGTTCTTC.

This clonotype was recorded a few times. This sequence joins TRBV5-1 and TRBJ1-5, with no clear D. Trimming stripped 7 bases from V and 3 bases from J, with 8 bases between. The V gene's germline CDR1 is SGHRS and CDR2 YFSETQ. This CDR3 spans 12 amino acids. The CDR3: CASLNYNQPQHF. The CDR3 DNA reads TGCGCCAGCTTGAACTACAATCAGCCCCAGCATTTT. The full variable domain, in which reference TRBV5-1 and TRBJ1-5 provide the parts outside the CDR3, is KAGVTQTPRYLIKTRGQQVTLSCSPISGHRSVSWYQQTPGQGLQFLFEYFSETQRNKGNFPGRFSGRQFSNSRSEMNVSTLELGDSALYLCASLNYNQPQHFGDGTRLSIL.

J is TRBJ1-3 and V is TRBV29-1, with 8 bases aligning to TRBD1. V shed 6 bases and J 0 bases; nucleotides not matched to a gene: 10. The germline gives CDR1 SQVTM, CDR2 ANQGSEA. The CDR3 spans 16 residues. This CDR3 reads CSVAKQGGGSGNTIYF. The CDR3 DNA reads as TGCAGCGTGGCTAAACAGGGGGGAGGCTCTGGAAACACCATATATTTT. Based on the CDR3 plus reference TRBV29-1 and TRBJ1-3, the full variable domain is SAVISQKPSRDICQRGTSLTIQCQVDSQVTMMFWYRQQPGQSLTLIATANQGSEATYESGFVIDKFPISRPNLTFSTLTVSNMSPEDSSIYLCSVAKQGGGSGNTIYFGEGSWLTVV.

This clonotype has a handful of counts. The gene calls are TRBV21-1 and TRBJ1-3. TRBV21-1 is tagged as a pseudogene. This CDR3 is built from 16 residues. As DNA, the CDR3 is TGTGCCAGCAGCAAAGTAGGACTGAACTCTGGAAACACCATATATTTT. Translated, it gives CASSKVGLNSGNTIYF.

This clonotype was seen only a few times. The chain uses TRBV7-2 and TRBJ2-3; 10 nucleotides agree with TRBD1. The CDR3 length is 15 residues. CDR1 and CDR2 from the germline V gene are SGHTA and FQGNSA. Germline trimming cut 4 bases from V and 2 bases from J; bases unmatched to any gene: 3. In DNA form, the CDR3 reads TGTGCCAGCAGCTCAGGACAGGGGGACACAGATACGCAGTATTTT. Translation: CASSSGQGDTDTQYF.

This clonotype turned up a few times. The chain links TRBV25-1 to TRBJ2-5, with D tentatively TRBD1 (6 bases). CDR1 is MGHDK and CDR2 is SYGVNS in the germline V gene. V was shortened by 4 bases and J by 2 bases, with 14 bases between the two germline ends. This CDR3 region has 15 residues. Written as DNA, the CDR3 is TGTGCCAGCAGTGTCGCGGACAGAAGACAAGAGACCCAGTACTTC. As protein: CASSVADRRQETQYF.

This clonotype was observed once. This chain links TRBV20-1 with TRBJ2-1, with 8 positions matching TRBD2. The DNA end favors TRBJ2-7, so the J call may be wrong. CDR3 length equals 13 residues. Germline CDR1 DFQATT, CDR2 SNEGSKA (reference sequence). The CDR3 region has the DNA TGCAGTGCTAGAGGGCTAGCGGGCGACGAGCAGTACGTC. Translating it yields CSARGLAGDEQYV.

This chain connects TRBV12-3 or TRBV12-4 to TRBJ2-6; D gene uncertain. Trimming left V 6 bases short and J 1 base short, with 10 bases between. The CDR3 has 15 amino acids. This CDR3 reads CASSLTESGANVLTF. DNA for the CDR3: TGTGCCAGCAGCCTAACAGAATCTGGGGCCAACGTCCTGACTTTC.

The chain combines TRBV12-3 or TRBV12-4 with TRBJ2-1, with D perhaps TRBD1 (6 bases). V lost 2 bases and J lost 8, with 10 bases in between. CDR3 size: 13 residues. The CDR3 DNA sequence: TGTGCCAGCAGTTTAAGGGACATCGATGAGCAGTTCTTC. Protein sequence: CASSLRDIDEQFF.

The chain recombines TRBV11-2 with TRBJ2-6; possible D gene TRBD1, 6 bases. The V gene's germline CDR1 is SGHAT and CDR2 FQNNGV. CDR3 size: 15 residues. V lost 3 bases and J 3 bases, leaving 9 bases between the germline ends. CDR3 region: CASSFRGYGANVLTF. The DNA for the CDR3 is TGTGCCAGCAGCTTTAGGGGGTATGGGGCCAACGTCCTGACTTTC.

The chain carries TRBV9 and TRBJ1-2; possible D gene TRBD1, 5 bases. The CDR3 length is 15 residues. V dropped 4 bases and J dropped 3 bases, with 16 bases sitting between them. Germline V gene data show CDR1 as SGDLS and CDR2 as YYNGEE. DNA for the CDR3: TGTGCCAGCAGCCCAAGGCCCAGGGTGGACTATGGCTACACCTTC. This codes for CASSPRPRVDYGYTF.

This clonotype was detected many times. The rearrangement uses TRBV7-8 and TRBJ1-3; weak D call: TRBD1 (5 bases). The CDR3 is 17 amino acids. Trimming stripped 5 bases from V and 0 bases from J, with 17 bases between. Germline V CDR1 and CDR2: SGHVS, FQNEAQ. The CDR3 sequence: CASSLRDRALSGNTIYF. In nucleotides, the CDR3 is TGTGCCAGCAGCCTCCGGGACCGAGCTCTCTCTGGAAACACCATATATTTT.

V and J are TRBV5-6 and TRBJ2-7; D call uncertain. Trimming took off 3 bases at V and 5 bases at J, with 9 bases between the two ends. Looked up from germline, CDR1 is SGHDT and CDR2 is YYEEEE. The CDR3 has 12 residues. The CDR3 coding sequence is TGTGCCAGCAGCTCGACCACCCACGAGCAGTACTTC. Encoded protein: CASSSTTHEQYF.